The sequence of this TCR beta chain was determined in a study of blood T cell repertoires in COVID-19. About the study: COVID-19 samples from acute and convalescent phases originated in the United States, Italy and Spain. Sources were T cells, B-cell-depleted T cells, or PBMCs; the material itself was cDNA or gDNA.

Authors' processing steps: Estimates of nucleated cell counts were drawn from the amplification of reference gene primers. Method: immunoSEQ multiplex PCR; TCRdb's copy keeps in-frame clones and lacks some. V, J and clone size were drawn from that table, and D and trimming were deduced from the DNA. The sample includes 250,000 to 300,000 clones, around 89% seen only once; the top ten take approximately 4.3%. The CDR3 has 16 residues. Trimming took 5 bases from V and 1 from J; bases not matched to a gene: 7. Germline loops: CDR1 MNHEY, CDR2 SMNVEV (reference sequence). Source material: peripheral blood. The sequence was collected from a man in his forties with acute or convalescent COVID-19. The chain uses TRBV27 and TRBJ1-1; 10 bases are shared with TRBD1. The CDR3 sequence is CASSLDRGRENTEAFF. The DNA for the CDR3 is TGTGCCAGCAGTCTCGACAGGGGGCGGGAGAACACTGAAGCTTTCTTT.